One and the same sample provided the 12 T cell receptor beta chains below, sequenced in a study of OX40 agonist ivuxolimab in advanced cancers. Repertoires were generated with immunoSEQ multiplex PCR, while TCRdb's copy carries only in-frame clones and drops some. The sample includes tens of thousands of clones, around 80% of them seen just once. Material: CD4+ or CD8+ T cells sorted from blood, obtained in a trial of the OX40 agonist ivuxolimab. The receptors derive from an adult with an advanced solid tumor such as melanoma, head and neck, liver or kidney cancer.

Regarding this clone: The sample contains more than one DNA sequence encoding this CDR3. The rearrangement uses TRBV5-1 and TRBJ2-3, with 8 bases fitting TRBD1. The CDR3 has 16 residues. The germline gives CDR1 SGHRS, CDR2 YFSETQ. After removal of 0 bases from V and 5 bases from J, the junction contained 8 bases not matched to a gene. CDR3 sequence (DNA): TGCGCCAGCAGCTTGGTGGGGACCGACAGGGGAGATACGCAGTATTTT. Its protein is CASSLVGTDRGDTQYF.

The chain recombines TRBV11-2 with TRBJ2-7; tentatively, D is TRBD1 or TRBD2 (5 bases each). This CDR3 region has 13 residues. The V end was cut by 5 bases, the J end by 5 bases, with 13 bases between. Per the germline V gene, CDR1 is SGHAT and CDR2 is FQNNGV. The CDR3 nucleotides read TGTGCCAGCAGCCGTACCAGGGACCACGAGCAGTACTTC. It translates to CASSRTRDHEQYF.

This clone was observed a few times. J is TRBJ1-5 and V is TRBV5-1; 12 bases map to TRBD1. CDR3 length: 18 amino acids. Germline V gives CDR1 SGHRS, CDR2 YFSETQ. The V and J ends lost 0 bases and 3 bases, in that order; junction bases with no gene match: 7. This CDR3 is CASSLEPGQGALNQPQHF. CDR3 DNA sequence: TGCGCCAGCAGCTTGGAACCGGGACAGGGGGCTCTCAATCAGCCCCAGCATTTT.

The CDR3, as DNA: TGTGCCAGCTCGTCACTTAGACTAGCGGGGGGCAGCACAGATACGCAGTATTTT. Translation: CASSSLRLAGGSTDTQYF. The genes are TRBV18 and TRBJ2-3, with TRBD2 matching over 13 bases. The CDR3 extends over 18 amino acids. From germline, CDR1 is KGHSH and CDR2 LQKENI. V lost 6 bases, J lost 0 bases, and 9 bases stayed unmatched.

This chain joins TRBV7-3 and TRBJ2-3, with D possibly matching TRBD1 (6 bases). V was clipped by 5 bases and J by 0 bases, with 9 bases between them. The CDR3 is made up of 14 amino acids. Per the germline V gene, CDR1 is SGHTA and CDR2 is FQGTGA. The CDR3 loop is CASSPGHSTDTQYF. In nucleotides, the CDR3 is TGTGCCAGCAGCCCGGGACATAGCACAGATACGCAGTATTTT.

This clone came up many times. This chain connects TRBV19 to TRBJ1-2, with 9 nucleotides matching TRBD1. V lost 6 bases to trimming and J lost 4 bases; unmatched junction nucleotides: 12. The CDR3 is 16 amino acids. CDR1 is LNHDA and CDR2 is SQIVND in the germline V gene (reference sequence). The CDR3 bases are TGTGCCAGTAGCCTAATACAGGGGGCGCGAGGCTATGGCTACACCTTC. This codes for CASSLIQGARGYGYTF.

This chain uses TRBV5-1 with TRBJ1-2; D gene ambiguous. This CDR3 has 12 amino acids. Trimming left V 4 bases short and J 6 bases short, with 10 bases between. CDR1 and CDR2 from the germline V gene are SGHRS and YFSETQ. The DNA of the CDR3 is TGCGCCAGCAGCCGGACTCAGGATGGCTACACCTTC. Translating it yields CASSRTQDGYTF.

V gene TRBV5-1 combines with J gene TRBJ2-7; no definite D call. The germline V and J ends were trimmed by 2 bases and 7 bases, with 16 bases remaining between them. Per the germline V gene, CDR1 is SGHRS and CDR2 is YFSETQ. The CDR3 loop spans 14 amino acids. CDR3: CASSFGDILEEQYF. CDR3 sequence (DNA): TGCGCCAGCAGCTTTGGGGATATATTGGAAGAGCAGTACTTC.

CDR3 in DNA: TGTGCCAGCAGCCCCCCCCCTCGACAGGTGTTCTACGAGCAGTACTTC. This codes for CASSPPPRQVFYEQYF. V usage is TRBV14 and J usage is TRBJ2-7, with D tentatively TRBD1 (6 bases). This CDR3 has 16 amino acids. The ends were cut back, 4 bases at V and 3 bases at J, with 19 bases in the middle. Germline-derived CDR1 and CDR2 are SGHDN and FVKESK. Using reference TRBV14 and TRBJ2-7 for the parts outside the CDR3, the full variable domain is EAGVTQFPSHSVIEKGQTVTLRCDPISGHDNLYWYRRVMGKEIKFLLHFVKESKQDESGMPNNRFLAERTGGTYSTLKVQPAELEDSGVYFCASSPPPRQVFYEQYFGPGTRLTVT.

This clone was found once. V usage is TRBV6-5 and J usage is TRBJ2-3; unclear D gene. V was cut by 0 bases and J by 2 bases, with 9 bases left in between. CDR1 is MNHEY, CDR2 SVGAGI, per germline. There are 15 residues in the CDR3. CDR3 nucleotides: TGTGCCAGCAGTTACTCGCTGAGCATCACAGATACGCAGTATTTT. It translates to CASSYSLSITDTQYF.

This chain joins TRBV27 and TRBJ2-5; TRBD2 aligns across 8 bases. Germline assignment: CDR1 MNHEY and CDR2 SMNVEV (reference sequence). CDR3 length: 15 residues. The V gene end was trimmed by 6 bases and the J gene end by 7 bases; junction bases not matched to a gene: 13. The CDR3 DNA reads TGTGCCAGCAGCCTCCAGGCGGGAGGAGTAGGGACCCAGTACTTC. Its translation: CASSLQAGGVGTQYF.

The V call is TRBV4-1, the J call TRBJ2-1; TRBD2 aligns across 8 bases. With 1 base clipped from V and 5 bases from J, the junction kept 10 bases outside the gene matches. This CDR3 is 17 amino acids long. Germline V gene sequence: CDR1 MGHRA, CDR2 YSYEKL. The CDR3 region has the DNA TGCGCCAGCAGCCAAGGCCCAGGGAGCGGGAGAGACAATGAGCAGTTCTTC. Amino acids: CASSQGPGSGRDNEQFF.